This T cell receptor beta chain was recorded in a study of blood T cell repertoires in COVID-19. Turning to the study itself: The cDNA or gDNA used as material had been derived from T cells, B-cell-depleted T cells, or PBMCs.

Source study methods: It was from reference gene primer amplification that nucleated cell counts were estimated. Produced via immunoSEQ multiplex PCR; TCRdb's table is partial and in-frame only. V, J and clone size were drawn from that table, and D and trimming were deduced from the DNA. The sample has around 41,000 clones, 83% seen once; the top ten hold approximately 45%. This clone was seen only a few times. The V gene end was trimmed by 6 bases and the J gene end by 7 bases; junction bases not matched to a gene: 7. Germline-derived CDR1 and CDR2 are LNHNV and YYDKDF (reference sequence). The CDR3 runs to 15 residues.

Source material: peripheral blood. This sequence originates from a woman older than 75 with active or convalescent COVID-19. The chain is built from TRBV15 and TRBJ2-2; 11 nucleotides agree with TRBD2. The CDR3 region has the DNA TGTGCCACCAGTCCGACTAGCGGGATAATCGGGGAGCTGTTTTTT. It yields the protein CATSPTSGIIGELFF.